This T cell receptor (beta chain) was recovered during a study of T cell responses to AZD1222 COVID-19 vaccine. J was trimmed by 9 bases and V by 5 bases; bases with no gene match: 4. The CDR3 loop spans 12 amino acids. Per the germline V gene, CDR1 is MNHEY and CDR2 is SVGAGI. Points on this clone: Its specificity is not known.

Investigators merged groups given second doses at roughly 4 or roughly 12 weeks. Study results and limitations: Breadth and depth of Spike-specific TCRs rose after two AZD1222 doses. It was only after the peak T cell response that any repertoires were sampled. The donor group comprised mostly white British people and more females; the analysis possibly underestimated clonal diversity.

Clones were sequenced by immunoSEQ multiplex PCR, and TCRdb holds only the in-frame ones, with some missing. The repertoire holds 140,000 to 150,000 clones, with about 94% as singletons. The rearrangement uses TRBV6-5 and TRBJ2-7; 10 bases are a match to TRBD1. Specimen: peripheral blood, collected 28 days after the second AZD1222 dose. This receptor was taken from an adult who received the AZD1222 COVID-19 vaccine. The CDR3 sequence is CASSNRDRGQYF. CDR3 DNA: TGTGCCAGCAGTAACCGGGACAGGGGGCAGTACTTC.